The clone carrying this T cell receptor (beta chain) was seen a few times. No antigen is known for it. The memory fraction was CD4+CD45RO+CD25- cells. After constant-region reverse-primer amplification, full-length variable regions underwent semi-nested PCR with Nested Universal Primer A. One entry per CDR3 protein, called by TCRdb with MiXCR from the 5' RACE reads. The sample lists about 43,000 distinct CDR3 sequences; just under 30% were seen once. The V gene's germline CDR1 is SGHTA and CDR2 FQGNSA. Trimming took 1 base from V and 3 from J; bases not matched to a gene: 8. The CDR3 has 17 residues. General observations from the study: Greatest tumor Treg TCR overlap was with tumor naive CD4+ cells.

This TCR came from a female donor with breast cancer. The sample comprised memory CD4+ T cells sorted from a lymph node. Subset denoted: memory CD4+ T cells, CD4+CD45RO+CD25-. V and J are TRBV7-2 and TRBJ2-4; TRBD2 aligns across 8 bases. CDR3 nucleotide sequence: TGTGCCAGCAGCTTAGTGGCGGGAGGCCGGGGCAAAAACATTCAGTACTTC. Residues: CASSLVAGGRGKNIQYF.